The TCR beta chain under discussion was sequenced for a study of lymphopenia after photon versus proton radiotherapy. Findings and caveats of the study: Only patients who died were analyzed for survival; proton advantage is unproven. After the lymphocyte nadir, photon-treated repertoires showed oligoclonal expansion, especially of CD8+ Temra cells. Larger post-nadir TCR diversity loss correlated inversely with survival in deceased patients. Relative stability marked proton patients; photon patients lost diversity and naive cells.

Generated by immunoSEQ multiplex PCR, the TCRdb table keeps only in-frame clones and is missing some. In the table there are 150,000 to 200,000 clones, less than 90% of which are singletons. CDR1 and CDR2 (germline): SGDLS, YYNGEE. This CDR3 contains 15 residues. Trimming took 4 bases from V and 5 from J, leaving 15 bases between them. Details on this clone: Its antigen is still unknown.

The specimen comprised peripheral blood, sampled from a patient treated with photon-based radiotherapy. This receptor was identified in a man over 45 with gastric cancer. The rearrangement uses TRBV9 and TRBJ2-2, with D possibly TRBD1 on 5 matching bases. For the CDR3, the DNA is TGTGCCAGCAGCCCCCCGACAGTAAGGACCGGGGAGCTGTTTTTT. Translation: CASSPPTVRTGELFF.